This T cell receptor beta chain was sequenced in a study of early T cells in non-severe SARS-CoV-2 infection. The CDR3 spans 15 residues. Per the germline V gene, CDR1 is SGHTA and CDR2 is FQGNSA. The J segment lost 6 bases and the V segment lost 4 bases, leaving 6 bases of the junction unmatched. TCRdb analysed the 5' RACE reads with MiXCR anew, one entry per CDR3 protein. The table records around 78,000 distinct CDR3 sequences, 10% of them present only once. The input for sequencing was whole blood, taken at baseline. The TCR sequence derives from an adult who was a healthcare worker with PCR-confirmed SARS-CoV-2 infection or an uninfected control (not recorded which). The chain employs TRBV7-2 and TRBJ2-1, with 10 nucleotides matching TRBD2. The CDR3 loop reads CASSWLSGGANEQFF. The DNA for the CDR3 is TGTGCCAGCAGCTGGCTCAGCGGGGGGGCCAATGAGCAGTTCTTC. The full variable domain, in which reference TRBV7-2 and TRBJ2-1 provide the parts outside the CDR3, is GAGVSQSPSNKVTEKGKDVELRCDPISGHTALYWYRQSLGQGLEFLIYFQGNSAPDKSGLPSDRFSAERTGGSVSTLTIQRTQQEDSAVYLCASSWLSGGANEQFFGPGTRLTVL.